What follows are 31 T cell receptor beta chains derived from one specimen sequenced in a study of blood T cell repertoires in COVID-19. Method: immunoSEQ multiplex PCR; TCRdb's copy keeps in-frame clones and lacks some. The sample yields around 130,000 clones, roughly 80% seen once. The sequencing sample was made of peripheral blood. The origin of the receptors is a man between 60 and 70 years old with acute or convalescent COVID-19.

This sequence joins TRBV5-5 and TRBJ2-3; 13 positions agree with TRBD2. Looked up from germline, CDR1 is SGHKS and CDR2 is YYEKEE (reference sequence). Trimming at V came to 3 bases and at J to 2 bases, leaving 9 bases not matched to a gene. This CDR3 is built from 18 residues. The DNA for the CDR3 is TGTGCCAGCAGCTCCTGGACTAGCGGGAGATCGAACACAGATACGCAGTATTTT. This encodes CASSSWTSGRSNTDTQYF.

This chain connects TRBV5-1 to TRBJ2-7; possible D gene TRBD1, 5 bases. Germline CDR1 SGHRS, CDR2 YFSETQ. Trimming took off 5 bases at V and 0 bases at J, with 18 bases between the two ends. The length of the CDR3 is 16 residues. The CDR3 region is CASSQSRQTYSYEQYF. CDR3 nucleotide sequence: TGCGCCAGCAGTCAAAGCCGACAGACATACTCCTACGAGCAGTACTTC.

This chain uses TRBV11-2 with TRBJ2-1; 13 bases fit TRBD2. Trimming took 5 bases from V and 2 from J; bases not matched to a gene: 3. Germline V gene lookup returns CDR1 SGHAT and CDR2 FQNNGV. This CDR3 is built from 16 residues. CDR3 protein: CASSLGLAGAYNEQFF. The CDR3, as DNA: TGTGCCAGCAGCCTCGGACTAGCGGGGGCCTACAATGAGCAGTTCTTC.

This chain uses TRBV11-2 with TRBJ2-2; D possibly corresponds to TRBD1 (5 bases). CDR3 length equals 14 residues. Germline V gene lookup returns CDR1 SGHAT and CDR2 FQNNGV. V was trimmed by 2 bases and J by 7 bases, leaving 11 bases between them. DNA of the CDR3: TGTGCCAGCAGCTTATTCAGGGTTGTCGGGGAGCTGTTTTTT. Translation: CASSLFRVVGELFF.

The chain couples TRBV12-5 to TRBJ1-2; no clear D gene. Germline CDR1 reads LGHNT; CDR2 reads FRNRAP. The CDR3 sequence is 14 residues long. The V end lost 3 bases, the J end lost 6 bases, and 14 bases lay between the germline ends. This chain's CDR3 is CASGFLGGIDGYTF. The CDR3 DNA follows: TGTGCTAGTGGTTTCCTGGGAGGTATAGATGGCTACACCTTC.

The chain recombines TRBV11-2 with TRBJ1-2; 8 bases fit TRBD1. Losses at the gene ends were 3 bases for V and 3 bases for J; bases not matched to a gene: 0. From germline, CDR1 is SGHAT and CDR2 FQNNGV. This CDR3 region has 13 residues. The CDR3 DNA is TGTGCCAGCAGCTTCAGGGGGCACTATGGCTACACCTTC. Amino acid sequence: CASSFRGHYGYTF.

The chain is built from TRBV28 and TRBJ1-1; D is unresolved. Trimming stripped 5 bases from V and 3 bases from J, with 16 bases between. The CDR3 runs 15 residues. From germline, CDR1 is MDHEN and CDR2 SYDVKM. The CDR3 loop reads CASSPRSESDTEAFF. The DNA of the CDR3 is TGTGCCAGCAGTCCGAGATCCGAGTCGGACACTGAAGCTTTCTTT.

The chain uses TRBV27 and TRBJ1-2; no clear D. This CDR3 comprises 14 residues. Germline V CDR1 and CDR2: MNHEY, SMNVEV (reference sequence). Trimming took off 6 bases at V and 3 bases at J, with 14 bases between the two ends. CDR3 sequence reads: CASRSREYHYGYTF. Here the CDR3 DNA reads TGTGCCAGCAGAAGCCGGGAGTATCACTATGGCTACACCTTC.

This chain connects TRBV5-1 to TRBJ1-2; TRBD1 matches 8 bases. Germline V gene lookup returns CDR1 SGHRS and CDR2 YFSETQ. V shed 3 bases, J shed 8 bases, and the junction held 12 bases outside the gene matches. The CDR3 is 15 residues long. The CDR3 reads CASSSILQGAEGYTF. CDR3 bases: TGCGCCAGCAGCTCAATCCTGCAGGGGGCAGAAGGCTACACCTTC.

This clone was found a few times. Compared with germline, one end of the junction differs, possibly owing to a read error. The rearrangement links TRBV6-2 or TRBV6-3 to TRBJ2-1; D might be TRBD2 (5 bases). CDR1 is MNHEY, CDR2 SVGEGT, per germline. The CDR3 has 15 amino acids. The CDR3 sequence: CASSNSGSWYNEQFF. CDR3 bases: TGTGCCAGCAGTAACTCGGGGAGTTGGTACAATGAGCAGTTCTTC.

The chain combines TRBV29-1 with TRBJ2-7, with 8 bases identical to TRBD2. V trimming: 8 bases; J trimming: 5 bases; junction bases outside the gene matches: 5. Germline values: CDR1 SQVTM, CDR2 ANQGSEA. The CDR3 spans 11 residues. The CDR3, as DNA: TGCAGCTCCTCGGGGGGGAACGAGCAGTACTTC. The encoded protein is CSSSGGNEQYF.

The CDR3 DNA reads TGTGCCAGTATGCGAACAGGGGTGGTGAATCAGCCCCAGCATTTT. It encodes CASMRTGVVNQPQHF. This sequence joins TRBV19 and TRBJ1-5, with TRBD1 matching over 7 bases. The CDR3 consists of 15 residues. CDR1 is LNHDA, CDR2 SQIVND, per germline (reference sequence). J gave up 4 bases and V 7 bases, and 10 bases lay outside the gene matches.

CDR3 protein: CSGRTLTGELFF. CDR3 DNA: TGCAGCGGGAGGACCCTCACCGGGGAGCTGTTTTTT. The rearrangement links TRBV29-1 to TRBJ2-2, with D tentatively TRBD2 (5 bases). CDR1 is SQVTM, CDR2 ANQGSEA, per germline. V was shortened by 7 bases and J by 4 bases, with 10 bases between the two germline ends. This CDR3 spans 12 amino acids.

The chain recombines TRBV9 with TRBJ2-7, with a weak D call TRBD2 (5 bases). The ends were cut back, 0 bases at V and 3 bases at J, with 10 bases in the middle. CDR1 and CDR2 (germline): SGDLS, YYNGEE. The CDR3 sequence is 14 residues long. The CDR3 nucleotides read TGTGCCAGCAGCGTAGGAGGGTTTAGCTACGAGCAGTACTTC. Residues: CASSVGGFSYEQYF.

There are a few counts of this clone. The V call is TRBV7-7, the J call TRBJ2-5; TRBD1 matches at 7 bases. Germline assignment: CDR1 SSHAT and CDR2 FNYEAQ (reference sequence). The CDR3 is 15 residues long. V gave up 6 bases and J gave up 2 bases; unmatched junction bases: 9. CDR3 amino acids: CASSPKTGLQETQYF. As DNA, the CDR3 is TGTGCCAGCAGTCCAAAGACAGGGCTACAAGAGACCCAGTACTTC.

V usage is TRBV19 and J usage is TRBJ1-2; 8 bases align to TRBD1. The V gene end was trimmed by 6 bases and the J gene end by 4 bases; junction bases not matched to a gene: 7. This CDR3 comprises 14 residues. In germline, CDR1 is LNHDA, CDR2 SQIVND (reference sequence). The CDR3 here is CASRTGVISYGYTF. The CDR3 region has the DNA TGTGCCAGTAGGACAGGGGTTATCAGCTATGGCTACACCTTC.

This chain uses TRBV9 with TRBJ2-7; tentatively, D is TRBD1 (6 bases). Per the germline V gene, CDR1 is SGDLS and CDR2 is YYNGEE. Trimming removed 3 bases at V and 3 bases at J, with 16 bases between. This CDR3 region has 15 residues. The CDR3 DNA is TGTGCCAGCAGCGAAAAACGGGACACCCTCTACGAGCAGTACTTC. Its translation is CASSEKRDTLYEQYF.

The chain employs TRBV29-1 and TRBJ1-5; D unclear. CDR3 length: 12 amino acids. Looked up from germline, CDR1 is SQVTM and CDR2 is ANQGSEA. Trimming took off 4 bases at V and 3 bases at J, with 7 bases between the two ends. CDR3 sequence reads: CSVGEYNQPQHF. The CDR3 DNA is TGCAGCGTTGGCGAGTACAATCAGCCCCAGCATTTT.

This chain links TRBV10-2 with TRBJ2-7, with 8 positions matching TRBD1. The CDR3 is made up of 13 amino acids. V dropped 7 bases and J dropped 3; count of bases not matched to a gene: 5. The germline V gene encodes CDR1 WSHSY and CDR2 SAAADI. The chain's CDR3 is CASNYGQGYEQYF. The CDR3 DNA reads TGCGCCAGCAATTATGGACAGGGCTACGAGCAGTACTTC.

The V and J genes are TRBV18 and TRBJ2-5, with D perhaps TRBD2 (5 bases). This CDR3 contains 12 residues. Germline assignment: CDR1 KGHSH and CDR2 LQKENI. V lost 2 bases, J lost 5 bases, and 6 bases lay in between. The CDR3 protein is CASSPGGETQYF. CDR3 DNA: TGTGCCAGCTCACCAGGCGGGGAGACCCAGTACTTC.

The chain has TRBV7-9 and TRBJ2-1, with 7 bases aligning to TRBD1. The trim removed 6 bases at V and 3 bases at J, leaving 8 bases unmatched. Germline CDR1 SEHNR, CDR2 FQNEAQ (reference sequence). The CDR3 is 15 residues long. The CDR3 region has the DNA TGTGCCAGCAGACGCACCGGGACAGTCTACAATGAGCAGTTCTTC. Translation gives CASRRTGTVYNEQFF.

As to this clone: Other DNA sequences in the sample encode the same CDR3. V gene TRBV18 combines with J gene TRBJ1-2; 8 bases map to TRBD1. V shed 2 bases and J 6 bases; nucleotides not matched to a gene: 2. Germline CDR1 is KGHSH and CDR2 is LQKENI. The CDR3 runs 13 residues. CDR3 loop: CASSPKTGDGYTF. DNA of the CDR3: TGTGCCAGCTCACCAAAGACAGGGGATGGCTACACCTTC.

The chain joins TRBV20-1 to TRBJ2-2, with D maybe TRBD2 (6 bases). Germline values: CDR1 DFQATT, CDR2 SNEGSKA (reference sequence). V was shortened by 3 bases and J by 9 bases, with 14 bases between the two germline ends. This CDR3 region has 13 residues. CDR3 nucleotides: TGCAGTGCTAGTGTCCAAGGCGGGAGGGAGCTGTTTTTT. It is translated as CSASVQGGRELFF.

J is TRBJ1-1 and V is TRBV29-1, with 8 bases fitting TRBD1. The germline gives CDR1 SQVTM, CDR2 ANQGSEA. Losses at the gene ends were 4 bases for V and 3 bases for J; bases not matched to a gene: 7. The CDR3 spans 14 residues. CDR3 sequence: CSVATTGGHTEAFF. CDR3 in DNA: TGCAGCGTTGCTACTACAGGGGGACACACTGAAGCTTTCTTT.

The rearrangement links TRBV3-1 (or the pseudogene TRBV3-2) to TRBJ2-7; the match to TRBD2 covers 12 bases. Trimming took 4 bases from V and 0 from J; bases not matched to a gene: 1. Per germline, CDR1 LGHDT and CDR2 YNNKEL (reference sequence). This CDR3 region has 15 residues. CDR3 region: CASSPSGGASYEQYF. DNA for the CDR3: TGTGCCAGCAGCCCTAGCGGGGGGGCCTCCTACGAGCAGTACTTC.

The chain has TRBV6-1 and TRBJ1-4; 9 nucleotides agree with TRBD1. The germline V gene encodes CDR1 MNHNS and CDR2 SASEGT. V lost 4 bases, J lost 3 bases, and 9 bases stayed unmatched. The CDR3 totals 17 residues. The CDR3 bases are TGTGCCAGCAGTGGGTACGGACAGGGGTTCCCTAATGAAAAACTGTTTTTT. It encodes CASSGYGQGFPNEKLFF.

The V gene is TRBV5-1, the J gene TRBJ1-5, with 11 bases that match TRBD1. With V trimmed by 4 bases and J by 5 bases, 2 bases remained unmatched. The CDR3 covers 14 residues. Germline V gene data show CDR1 as SGHRS and CDR2 as YFSETQ. CDR3 amino acids: CASSAGQGDQPQHF. In DNA, the CDR3 is TGCGCCAGCAGCGCGGGACAGGGGGATCAGCCCCAGCATTTT.

This chain links TRBV4-1 with TRBJ1-6; TRBD1 agrees at 9 bases. This CDR3 is 15 amino acids long. Trimming at V came to 4 bases and at J to 7 bases, leaving 5 bases not matched to a gene. Per the germline V gene, CDR1 is MGHRA and CDR2 is YSYEKL. The CDR3: CASSPGTGRNSPLHF. The CDR3 DNA follows: TGCGCCAGCAGCCCTGGGACAGGGCGCAATTCACCCCTCCACTTT.

The rearrangement uses TRBV6-5 and TRBJ1-4; 7 bases are shared with TRBD1. Germline CDR1 is MNHEY and CDR2 is SVGAGI. The CDR3 sequence is 14 residues long. The V segment lost 8 bases and the J segment 5 bases; nucleotides outside the gene matches: 8. CDR3 sequence: CASRRTGGNEKLFF. CDR3 in DNA: TGTGCCAGCCGTAGGACAGGCGGAAATGAAAAACTGTTTTTT.

The genes are TRBV21-1 and TRBJ1-5; the table calls TRBD1, which could not be checked here. TRBV21-1 is an annotated pseudogene. The CDR3 totals 19 residues. CDR3 DNA: TGTGCCAGCATAACGACCCGGGACAATCCCCAGCCAGGGAATCAGCCCCAGCATTTT. Translation: CASITTRDNPQPGNQPQHF.

The rearrangement uses TRBV27 and TRBJ1-2; 8 bases align to TRBD1. There are 14 residues in the CDR3. Germline V lookup: CDR1 MNHEY, CDR2 SMNVEV (reference sequence). After removal of 5 bases from V and 5 bases from J, the junction contained 7 bases not matched to a gene. The CDR3 DNA sequence: TGTGCCAGCAGTATACGGACAGGGTTTTATGGCTACACCTTC. This codes for CASSIRTGFYGYTF.